These 25 T cell receptor beta chains originate from one sample sequenced in a study of T cells in Graves' hyperthyroidism and ophthalmopathy. Researchers amplified the TCR beta CDR3 regions from RNA transcripts. The TCR CDR3 first-round RT-PCR relied on the HTBI primer set. MiXCR, run by TCRdb on the multiplex PCR reads, gives a single entry per CDR3 protein. In the table there are under 65,000 distinct CDR3 sequences, about 50% of which are singletons. Source material: blood. These receptors all come from a woman between 55 and 75 years old with Graves' ophthalmopathy.

J is TRBJ1-3 and V is TRBV5-1; D is perhaps TRBD1 (5 bases). Germline V gene data show CDR1 as SGHRS and CDR2 as YFSETQ. CDR3 length: 15 residues. Trimming took off 3 bases at V and 4 bases at J, with 14 bases between the two ends. The DNA for the CDR3 is TGCGCCAGCAGCTGGAACCCAGGGAGAGGAAACACCATATATTTT. This encodes CASSWNPGRGNTIYF.

This clonotype was found many times. The gene calls are TRBV5-6 and TRBJ1-2, with 8 positions matching TRBD1. The germline V gene has CDR1 SGHDT and CDR2 YYEEEE. Trimming took 6 bases from V and 3 from J; bases not matched to a gene: 7. The CDR3 is 14 residues long. CDR3 residues: CASTGQGWYYGYTF. In nucleotides, the CDR3 is TGTGCCAGCACAGGACAGGGATGGTACTATGGCTACACCTTC. Together with reference TRBV5-6 and TRBJ1-2, the CDR3 gives the full variable domain: DAGVTQSPTHLIKTRGQQVTLRCSPKSGHDTVSWYQQALGQGPQFIFQYYEEEERQRGNFPDRFSGHQFPNYSSELNVNALLLGDSALYLCASTGQGWYYGYTFGSGTRLTVV.

The table lists this clonotype with many counts. The J gene is TRBJ2-3, the V gene TRBV20-1, with D maybe TRBD2 (6 bases). V shed 3 bases and J shed 5 bases, with 15 bases lying between them. The length of the CDR3 is 14 residues. Germline CDR1 DFQATT, CDR2 SNEGSKA (reference sequence). The CDR3 loop is CSARNAGIKDTQYF. Here the CDR3 DNA reads TGCAGTGCTAGGAATGCGGGAATAAAAGATACGCAGTATTTT.

Details on this clonotype: At one end the junction does not follow the germline gene, possibly because of a read error. The genes are TRBV5-1 and TRBJ2-2; TRBD1 matches 7 bases. Germline-derived CDR1 and CDR2 are SGHRS and YFSETQ. This CDR3 contains 14 residues. The CDR3, as DNA: TGCGCCAGCAGCAAGGGACAGTCCTACGATGAGCAGTTCTTT. It encodes CASSKGQSYDEQFF.

This clonotype has a count of ten or more. The chain combines TRBV19 with TRBJ2-1; 7 bases are a match to TRBD1. CDR1 is LNHDA and CDR2 is SQIVND in the germline V gene (reference sequence). The trim removed 8 bases at V and 0 bases at J, leaving 4 bases unmatched. The CDR3 is 14 amino acids. The CDR3 is CASCDRDSYNEQFF. In DNA, the CDR3 is TGTGCCAGTTGTGACAGGGACTCCTACAATGAGCAGTTCTTC. Using reference TRBV19 and TRBJ2-1 for the parts outside the CDR3, the full variable domain is DGGITQSPKYLFRKEGQNVTLSCEQNLNHDAMYWYRQDPGQGLRLIYYSQIVNDFQKGDIAEGYSVSREKKESFPLTVTSAQKNPTAFYLCASCDRDSYNEQFFGPGTRLTVL.

The sample holds a few counts of this clonotype. The rearrangement joins TRBV20-1 to TRBJ1-5; no clear D gene. This CDR3 comprises 14 residues. Germline values: CDR1 DFQATT, CDR2 SNEGSKA (reference sequence). Between the trimmed V and J ends, which lost 0 bases and 9 bases, there was a span of 15 bases. The CDR3 spells CSARESWGIGPQHF. CDR3 in DNA: TGCAGTGCTAGAGAATCGTGGGGAATTGGGCCCCAGCATTTT.

In this sample, this clonotype turned up many times. This may be a read error: a much more frequent sequence differs by one nucleotide. The CDR3 reads CASKVDRLAYEQYF. The CDR3 DNA is TGTGCCAGCAAGGTGGACAGGCTCGCCTACGAGCAGTACTTC. The chain uses TRBV6-6 and TRBJ2-7; 7 bases align to TRBD1. Germline V gene data show CDR1 as MNHNY and CDR2 as SVGAGI (reference sequence). V lost 7 bases and J lost 2; bases outside the gene matches: 8. The CDR3 loop spans 14 amino acids.

Note on this clonotype: The junction departs from the called germline gene at one end, perhaps through a read error. This chain uses TRBV5-8 with TRBJ2-5; D ambiguous. The CDR3 extends over 10 amino acids. Per the germline V gene, CDR1 is SGHTS and CDR2 is YDEGEE. This CDR3 reads CASSPGAQYF. The CDR3 DNA is TGCGCCAGCAGCCCTGGGGCCCAGTACTTC.

A remark on this clonotype: Because the CDR3 is missing its conserved closing phenylalanine or tryptophan, this is likely a read error. This chain uses TRBV4-2 with TRBJ2-1; the D gene could be TRBD1 or TRBD2 (5 bases each). The CDR3 has 13 amino acids. The germline V gene has CDR1 LGHNA and CDR2 YNFKEQ. V was trimmed by 1 base and J by 8 bases, leaving 9 bases between them. In nucleotides, the CDR3 is TGTGCCAGCAGCCAAGTTCTGGGGGATGAGCAGTTCTTG. This gives the protein CASSQVLGDEQFL.

This clonotype was detected many times. V gene TRBV20-1 combines with J gene TRBJ2-1; TRBD2 matches 10 bases. Germline CDR1 is DFQATT and CDR2 is SNEGSKA (reference sequence). The CDR3 has 16 amino acids. V lost 1 base and J lost 2; bases outside the gene matches: 5. The CDR3 coding sequence is TGCAGTGCTAGAGCGCTTGGGACTAGCGCCTACAATGAGCAGTTCTTC. This codes for CSARALGTSAYNEQFF.

The gene calls are TRBV7-2 and TRBJ2-5; D may match TRBD1 or TRBD2 (6 bases each). Germline V gives CDR1 SGHTA, CDR2 FQGNSA. The CDR3 contains 13 residues. Trimming stripped 8 bases from V and 3 bases from J, with 13 bases between. The DNA of the CDR3 is TGTGCCAGCCGGAGGGGGAGCAAAGAGACCCAGTACTTC. This translates into CASRRGSKETQYF.

The V and J genes are TRBV9 and TRBJ2-7, with 14 nucleotides matching TRBD2. Germline assignment: CDR1 SGDLS and CDR2 YYNGEE. V trimming: 0 bases; J trimming: 7 bases; junction bases outside the gene matches: 9. The CDR3 spans 17 residues. The DNA for the CDR3 is TGTGCCAGCAGCGTAGGGGGACTAGCGGGAGAGATGGGGGAGCAGTACTTC. Translated: CASSVGGLAGEMGEQYF.

To note about this clonotype: One end of the junction fails to match germline, which may point to a read error. V usage is TRBV20-1 and J usage is TRBJ2-3; TRBD2 might be the D (5 bases). CDR1 and CDR2 (germline): DFQATT, SNEGSKA (reference sequence). The CDR3 length is 14 residues. This chain's CDR3 is CSVRDSRTADMQYF. Written as DNA, the CDR3 is TGCAGTGTTAGAGATAGTCGGACTGCAGATATGCAGTATTTT.

In this sample, this clonotype turned up many times. CDR3 residues: CAWSLGQEGQPQHF. The CDR3 region has the DNA TGTGCCTGGAGTTTGGGACAGGAAGGGCAGCCCCAGCATTTT. The gene calls are TRBV30 and TRBJ1-5, with 8 bases aligning to TRBD1. The CDR3 contains 14 residues. Germline trimming cut 2 bases from V and 7 bases from J; bases unmatched to any gene: 7. The germline gives CDR1 GTSNPN, CDR2 SVGIG (reference sequence).

V usage is TRBV5-1 and J usage is TRBJ1-6; a possible D gene is TRBD1 (5 bases). V was pared by 4 bases and J by 7 bases, with 18 bases between. Germline CDR1 is SGHRS and CDR2 is YFSETQ. There are 16 residues in the CDR3. The CDR3 region is CASSLYGDAGNSPLHF. The CDR3 DNA is TGCGCCAGCAGCCTATACGGGGACGCCGGAAATTCACCCCTCCACTTT.

The chain links TRBV15 to TRBJ1-1; TRBD1 matches 8 bases. The CDR3 consists of 13 residues. J lost 8 bases, V lost 4 bases, and 6 bases had no gene match. Germline V lookup: CDR1 LNHNV, CDR2 YYDKDF (reference sequence). This chain's CDR3 is CATSTPGTGEAFF. CDR3 nucleotide sequence: TGTGCCACCAGCACCCCCGGGACAGGAGAAGCTTTCTTT. The full variable domain, completed using reference TRBV15 and TRBJ1-1, is DAMVIQNPRYQVTQFGKPVTLSCSQTLNHNVMYWYQQKSSQAPKLLFHYYDKDFNNEADTPDNFQSRRPNTSFCFLDIRSPGLGDTAMYLCATSTPGTGEAFFGQGTRLTVV.

Sample share makes this clonotype medium-sized. At one end the junction does not follow the germline gene, possibly because of a read error. The rearrangement links TRBV19 to TRBJ1-2; D gene ambiguous. The CDR3 extends over 12 amino acids. The germline CDR1 and CDR2 sequences are LNHDA and SQIVND (reference sequence). CDR3 protein: CASSIPRHSNHF. CDR3 DNA: TGTGCCAGTAGTATCCCCCGTCACAGCAACCACTTC.

This clonotype was counted at least ten times. The rearrangement uses TRBV5-1 and TRBJ2-5, with D possibly being TRBD1 (6 bases). V lost 0 bases, J lost 1 base, and 10 bases lay in between. CDR1 and CDR2 (germline): SGHRS, YFSETQ. The CDR3 is 15 amino acids. CDR3 bases: TGCGCCAGCAGCTTGGTGGGACAAGGCCAAGAGACCCAGTACTTC. Its translation is CASSLVGQGQETQYF. Using reference TRBV5-1 and TRBJ2-5 for the parts outside the CDR3, the full variable domain is KAGVTQTPRYLIKTRGQQVTLSCSPISGHRSVSWYQQTPGQGLQFLFEYFSETQRNKGNFPGRFSGRQFSNSRSEMNVSTLELGDSALYLCASSLVGQGQETQYFGPGTRLLVL.

The sample holds one count of this clonotype. This chain links TRBV7-3 with TRBJ2-3, with a possible D match to TRBD1 (6 bases). This CDR3 has 13 amino acids. Trimming took 3 bases from V and 6 from J, leaving 10 bases between them. Germline V gene lookup returns CDR1 SGHTA and CDR2 FQGTGA. The CDR3 DNA reads TGTGCCAGCAGCTTGGCAGGGGACGATACGCAGTATTTT. It encodes CASSLAGDDTQYF.

The table lists this clonotype with many counts. This chain joins TRBV6-4 and TRBJ2-1; 14 bases agree with TRBD2. The CDR3 has 14 amino acids. Germline-derived CDR1 and CDR2 are MRHNA and SNTAGT. After removal of 6 bases from V and 9 bases from J, the junction contained 4 bases not matched to a gene. The CDR3 nucleotides read TGTGCCAGCAGGACTAGCGGGGGGGCTGGTGAGCAGTTCTTC. Translation: CASRTSGGAGEQFF.

V and J are TRBV6-1 and TRBJ1-5; possible D gene TRBD1, 5 bases. Germline lookup yields CDR1 MNHNS and CDR2 SASEGT. Trimming removed 1 base from V and 7 bases from J, with 8 bases in between. The CDR3 spans 13 residues. CDR3 nucleotide sequence: TGTGCCAGCAGTGAAGTGGGGACCCAGCCCCAGCATTTT. Translation gives CASSEVGTQPQHF.

The table lists this clonotype with many counts. The chain uses TRBV20-1 and TRBJ2-1, with 11 bases matching TRBD2. V was pared by 6 bases and J by 8 bases, with 12 bases of the junction left unmatched. The CDR3 length is 15 residues. Germline values: CDR1 DFQATT, CDR2 SNEGSKA (reference sequence). The CDR3 spells CSAGRIAGGPHEQFF. The CDR3 nucleotides are TGCAGTGCGGGACGAATAGCGGGAGGGCCCCATGAGCAGTTCTTC.

This clonotype was recorded at least ten times. This chain joins TRBV11-2 and TRBJ1-5; 9 bases are a match to TRBD1. The CDR3 has 17 amino acids. Trimming removed 5 bases from V and 7 bases from J; junction bases left unmatched: 15. The germline gives CDR1 SGHAT, CDR2 FQNNGV. The CDR3 DNA reads TGTGCCAGCAGCCCCGGGGTCGGGACAGGGCTAGGGCAGCCCCAGCATTTT. Translated, it gives CASSPGVGTGLGQPQHF.

This clonotype has a count of ten or more. The chain couples TRBV12-3 or TRBV12-4 to TRBJ2-7, with TRBD1 matching 9 bases. This CDR3 spans 16 amino acids. V was pared by 0 bases and J by 0 bases, with 3 bases of the junction left unmatched. Here the CDR3 DNA reads TGTGCCAGCAGTTTAGCCGGACAGGGGAGCTCCTACGAGCAGTACTTC. This sequence encodes CASSLAGQGSSYEQYF.

The table lists this clonotype with many counts. This chain links TRBV20-1 with TRBJ1-5; TRBD1 aligns across 7 bases. Trimming removed 6 bases from V and 3 bases from J; junction bases left unmatched: 11. CDR1 and CDR2 (germline): DFQATT, SNEGSKA (reference sequence). This CDR3 region has 15 residues. The CDR3 DNA sequence: TGCAGTGCCCCAGGGGGGGGGGATCCCAATCAGCCCCAGCATTTT. Translated, it gives CSAPGGGDPNQPQHF.